The sequence of this T cell receptor beta chain was determined in a study of T cell responses to AZD1222 COVID-19 vaccine. Points from the study as a whole: Only a handful of AZD1222 recipients tested seropositive at baseline.

In the case of this clone: What it recognizes is unknown.

TCRdb keeps only in-frame clones here, not all; method: immunoSEQ multiplex PCR. Found here are around 120,000 clones, about 92% of them singletons; the top ten hold approximately 3.1%. The CDR3 contains 14 residues. The V and J ends lost 2 bases and 2 bases respectively, with 10 bases between them. The germline V gene encodes CDR1 SGHTS and CDR2 YDEGEE. This sequence originates from an adult in good health. The chain uses TRBV5-8 and TRBJ2-5; no clear D. The input for sequencing was peripheral blood, taken on day 0 of AZD1222 vaccination. Here the CDR3 DNA reads TGTGCCAGCAGCTTCGCCCACGGGCAAGAGACCCAGTACTTC. Amino acid sequence: CASSFAHGQETQYF.